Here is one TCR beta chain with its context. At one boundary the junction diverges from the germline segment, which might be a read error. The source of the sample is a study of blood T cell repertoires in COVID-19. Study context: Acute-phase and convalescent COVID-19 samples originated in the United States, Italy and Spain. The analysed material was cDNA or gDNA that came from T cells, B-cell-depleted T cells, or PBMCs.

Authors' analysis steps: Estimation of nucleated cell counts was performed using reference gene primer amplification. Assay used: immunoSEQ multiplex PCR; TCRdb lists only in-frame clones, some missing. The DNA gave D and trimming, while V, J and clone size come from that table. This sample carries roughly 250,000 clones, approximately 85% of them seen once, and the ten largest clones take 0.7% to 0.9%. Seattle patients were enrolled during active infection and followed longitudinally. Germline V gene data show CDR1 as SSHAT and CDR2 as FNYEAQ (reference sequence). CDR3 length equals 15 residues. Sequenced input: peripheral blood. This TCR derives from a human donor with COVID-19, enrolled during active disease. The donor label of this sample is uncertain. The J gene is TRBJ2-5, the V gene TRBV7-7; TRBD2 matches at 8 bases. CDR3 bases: TGTGCTAGCAGCTTAGGCGGACGGGAGGGGTGGACCCAGTACTTC. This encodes CASSLGGREGWTQYF.